The source of this TCR beta chain is a study of long-term antiretroviral therapy in people with HIV. Study at large: Initial samples were collected about a decade before the 2015 immediate-ART recommendation. Findings of the study overall: Clones expanded before ART dominated the repertoire at all time points. Although diversity increased after ART, it remained lower than in transplant donor controls. The study collected blood between about 2003 and 2018, possibly under older ART regimens.

V was cut by 6 bases and J by 0 bases, with 15 bases left in between. The CDR3 length is 15 residues. Looked up from germline, CDR1 is SGHTA and CDR2 is FQGNSA. Of note for this clone: What it binds is not known.

This was the immunoSEQ v3.0 assay at survey level. The table came from immunoSEQ multiplex PCR; TCRdb's copy has only in-frame clones and leaves some out. The sample has tens of thousands of clones, approximately 81% seen once. Here the sequenced sample was unsorted PBMCs, taken 0.1 years before starting antiretroviral therapy. The TCR was taken from a man in his forties with HIV. The V and J genes are TRBV7-2 and TRBJ2-7, with D possibly matching TRBD2 (6 bases). CDR3 in amino acids: CASSGVASVSYEQYF. The CDR3 DNA reads TGTGCCAGCAGTGGAGTTGCTAGCGTCTCCTACGAGCAGTACTTC.